The text below deals with one T cell receptor beta chain. The antigen is undetermined. Time point in this sample: week 35, safety follow-up. Each vaccine dose was 300 ug of mutant IDH1 20-mer peptide, with topical imiquimod. Donors had new WHO grade 3 or 4 IDH1-mutant, ATRX-lost astrocytomas. These data originate in a study of a mutant IDH1 vaccine in newly diagnosed glioma. Study-wide context: Before enrollment, the patients had been treated with radiotherapy alone, temozolomide alone, or both together. Most of them had received both. In the visit schedule, V12 fell in week 35, while V13 fell in week 47.

The CDR3 sequence is 15 residues long. Germline CDR1 reads MNHNS; CDR2 reads SASEGT. With V trimmed by 6 bases and J by 9 bases, 13 bases remained unmatched. General study points: Pseudoprogression appears to have had no connection to changes in top peripheral T cell clonotypes.

Method: immunoSEQ multiplex PCR; TCRdb's copy keeps in-frame clones and lacks some. Of tens of thousands of clones in the sample, 80% to 85% are singletons; the top ten hold over 3.5%. The clonotype originates from a young man with glioma. The specimen was PBMCs, collected from a glioma patient whose treatment included an IDH1 peptide vaccine. The chain combines TRBV6-1 with TRBJ1-2; 10 nucleotides match TRBD1. In DNA form, the CDR3 reads TGTGCCAGCAGCGGGAGTCCAGGGACAGGGGAGAGCTACACCTTC. It codes for CASSGSPGTGESYTF.